This TCR beta chain was recovered during a study of blood T cell repertoires in COVID-19. Turning to the study itself: PBMCs, B-cell-depleted T cells, or T cells provided the cDNA or gDNA that made up the material.

V was pared by 7 bases and J by 4 bases, with 6 bases of the junction left unmatched. From germline, CDR1 is GTSNPN and CDR2 SVGIG (reference sequence). The CDR3 totals 13 residues. The data were produced by immunoSEQ multiplex PCR, yet TCRdb's version contains in-frame clones alone and is incomplete. The repertoire holds hundreds of thousands of clones, roughly 80% seen once, with about 9% in the top ten. This chain links TRBV30 with TRBJ1-4, with 7 bases matching TRBD1. The source is a man older than 75 with acute or convalescent COVID-19. The specimen was peripheral blood. The CDR3 protein is CASAGGYNEKLFF. CDR3 sequence (DNA): TGTGCCTCCGCAGGGGGTTATAATGAAAAACTGTTTTTT.